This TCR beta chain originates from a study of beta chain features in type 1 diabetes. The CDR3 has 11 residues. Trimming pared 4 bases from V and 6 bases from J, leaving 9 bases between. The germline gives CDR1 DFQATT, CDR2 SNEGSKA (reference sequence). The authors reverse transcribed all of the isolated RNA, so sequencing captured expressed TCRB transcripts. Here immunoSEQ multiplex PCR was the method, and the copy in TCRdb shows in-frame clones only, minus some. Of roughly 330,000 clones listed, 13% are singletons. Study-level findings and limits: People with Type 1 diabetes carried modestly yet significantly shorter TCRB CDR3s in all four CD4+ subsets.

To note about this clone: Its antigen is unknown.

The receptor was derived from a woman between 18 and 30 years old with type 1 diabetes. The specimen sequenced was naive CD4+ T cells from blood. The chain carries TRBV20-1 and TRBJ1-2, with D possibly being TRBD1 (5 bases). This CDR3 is CSANAGHGYTF. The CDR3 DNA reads TGCAGTGCTAACGCAGGGCATGGCTACACCTTC.